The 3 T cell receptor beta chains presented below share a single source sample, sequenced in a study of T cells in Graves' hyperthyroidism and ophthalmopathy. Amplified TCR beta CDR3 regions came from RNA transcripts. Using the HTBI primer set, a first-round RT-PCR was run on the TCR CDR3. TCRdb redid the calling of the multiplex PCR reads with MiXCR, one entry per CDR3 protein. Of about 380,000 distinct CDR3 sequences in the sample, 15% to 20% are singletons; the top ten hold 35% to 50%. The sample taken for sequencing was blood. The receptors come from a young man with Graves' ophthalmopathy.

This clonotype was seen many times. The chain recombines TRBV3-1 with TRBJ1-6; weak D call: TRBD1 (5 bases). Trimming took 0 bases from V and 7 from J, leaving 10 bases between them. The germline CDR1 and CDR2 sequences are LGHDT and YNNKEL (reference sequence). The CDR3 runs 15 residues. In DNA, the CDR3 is TGTGCCAGCAGCCAAGATCAGGGACGGAATTCACCCCTCCACTTT. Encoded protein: CASSQDQGRNSPLHF. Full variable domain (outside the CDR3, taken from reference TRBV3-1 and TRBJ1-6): DTAVSQTPKYLVTQMGNDKSIKCEQNLGHDTMYWYKQDSKKFLKIMFSYNNKELIINETVPNRFSPKSPDKAHLNLHINSLELGDSAVYFCASSQDQGRNSPLHFGNGTRLTVT.

CDR3 protein: CASSSRSWNTEAFF. CDR3 coding DNA: TGTGCCAGCAGCTCCCGCAGCTGGAACACTGAAGCTTTCTTT. The V gene is TRBV7-2, the J gene TRBJ1-1; the D is unclear. Germline lookup yields CDR1 SGHTA and CDR2 FQGNSA. The CDR3 spans 14 residues. V was cut by 4 bases and J by 1 base, with 10 bases left in between.

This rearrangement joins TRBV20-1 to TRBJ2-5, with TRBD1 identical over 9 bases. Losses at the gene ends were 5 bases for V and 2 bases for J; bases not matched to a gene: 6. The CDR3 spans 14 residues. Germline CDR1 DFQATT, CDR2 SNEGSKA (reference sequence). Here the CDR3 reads CSAGQGQGQETQYF. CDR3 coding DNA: TGCAGTGCTGGACAGGGGCAAGGACAAGAGACCCAGTACTTC.